The rows below give T cell receptor beta chains drawn from one sample of a study of CD8 T cells in ankylosing spondylitis. One entry per CDR3 protein, called by TCRdb with MiXCR from the 5' RACE reads. The sample carries 150,000 to 200,000 distinct CDR3 sequences, roughly 13% recorded once. The material sequenced was blood, either unsorted or a sorted T cell fraction (not recorded which). The origin of the receptors is a female donor with ankylosing spondylitis or in good health (not recorded which). Each CDR3 is given with its conserved first and last residue. Each record gives: CDR3 protein, CDR3 DNA, J gene, V gene, D gene, clone size. A D gene is named only where the DNA matches it firmly. Some rows have no size entry. The others give once, few or many, or a class for an expanded clone.

CDR3aa: CASSSRQGLPYEQYF; CDR3nt: TGTGCCAGCAGCTCCCGACAGGGCCTTCCCTACGAGCAGTACTTC; j_gene: TRBJ2-7; v_gene: TRBV13; d_gene: TRBD1; abundance: NA
CDR3aa: CASSQDIGRYNEQFF; CDR3nt: TGTGCCAGCAGCCAAGATATTGGACGGTACAATGAGCAGTTCTTC; j_gene: TRBJ2-1; v_gene: TRBV14; d_gene: NA; abundance: few
CDR3aa: CASSLRLTSESQYF; CDR3nt: TGTGCCAGCAGCTTAAGGCTAACTAGCGAGTCGCAGTATTTT; j_gene: TRBJ2-3; v_gene: TRBV7-2; d_gene: TRBD2; abundance: NA
CDR3aa: CASSQEESQPQHF; CDR3nt: TGTGCCAGCAGCCAAGAGGAGAGTCAGCCCCAGCATTTT; j_gene: TRBJ1-5; v_gene: TRBV3-1; d_gene: NA; abundance: many
CDR3aa: CASSLMGADTQYF; CDR3nt: TGCGCCAGCAGCTTGATGGGGGCAGATACGCAGTATTTT; j_gene: TRBJ2-3; v_gene: TRBV5-1; d_gene: NA; abundance: many
CDR3aa: CASSQTGTDYEQYF; CDR3nt: TGCGCCAGCAGCCAAACCGGGACAGACTACGAGCAGTACTTC; j_gene: TRBJ2-7; v_gene: TRBV4-1; d_gene: TRBD1; abundance: few
CDR3aa: CASSYSAGDGSNQPQHF; CDR3nt: TGTGCCAGCAGTTATAGCGCGGGGGACGGTAGCAATCAGCCCCAGCATTTT; j_gene: TRBJ1-5; v_gene: TRBV12-3/TRBV12-4; d_gene: NA; abundance: many
CDR3aa: CSARRPSGRLRSGANVLTF; CDR3nt: TGCAGTGCTAGAAGACCTAGCGGGAGGCTCAGATCTGGGGCCAACGTCCTGACTTTC; j_gene: TRBJ2-6; v_gene: TRBV20-1; d_gene: TRBD2; abundance: many
CDR3aa: CSARAQGRIGTEAFF; CDR3nt: TGCAGCGCCCGGGCACAGGGGAGAATTGGGACTGAAGCTTTCTTT; j_gene: TRBJ1-1; v_gene: TRBV29-1; d_gene: TRBD1; abundance: few
CDR3aa: CATRQGHGYTF; CDR3nt: TGTGCCACCAGACAGGGGCATGGCTACACCTTC; j_gene: TRBJ1-2; v_gene: TRBV2; d_gene: TRBD1; abundance: many
CDR3aa: CSVDGLAGASDTQYF; CDR3nt: TGCAGCGTTGATGGACTAGCGGGAGCCTCGGATACGCAGTATTTT; j_gene: TRBJ2-3; v_gene: TRBV29-1; d_gene: TRBD2; abundance: many
CDR3aa: CASSPAGTGNGYTF; CDR3nt: TGTGCCAGCTCACCGGCCGGGACAGGGAATGGCTACACCTTC; j_gene: TRBJ1-2; v_gene: TRBV18; d_gene: TRBD1; abundance: NA
CDR3aa: CASAKFTGGQSEKLFF; CDR3nt: TGTGCCAGCGCCAAGTTCACAGGGGGCCAGAGTGAAAAACTGTTTTTT; j_gene: TRBJ1-4; v_gene: TRBV12-3/TRBV12-4; d_gene: TRBD1; abundance: many
CDR3aa: CASSGQLGDTEAFF; CDR3nt: TGTGCCAGCAGTGGGCAGTTGGGGGACACTGAAGCTTTCTTT; j_gene: TRBJ1-1; v_gene: TRBV2; d_gene: NA; abundance: many
CDR3aa: CASSSLGQSAYGYTF; CDR3nt: TGTGCCAGCAGCTCCCTAGGTCAGTCCGCCTATGGCTACACCTTC; j_gene: TRBJ1-2; v_gene: TRBV5-6; d_gene: NA; abundance: few
CDR3aa: CASGVAGVETQYF; CDR3nt: TGTGCCAGCGGAGTAGCGGGAGTAGAGACCCAGTACTTC; j_gene: TRBJ2-5; v_gene: TRBV5-4; d_gene: TRBD2; abundance: NA
CDR3aa: CASSEGPGGTTGKLFF; CDR3nt: TGCGCCAGCAGCGAGGGCCCGGGGGGGACTACTGGAAAACTGTTTTTT; j_gene: TRBJ1-4; v_gene: TRBV5-1; d_gene: NA; abundance: NA
CDR3aa: CSVLGASYNEQFF; CDR3nt: TGCAGTGTTCTAGGGGCCTCCTACAATGAGCAGTTCTTC; j_gene: TRBJ2-1; v_gene: TRBV20-1; d_gene: NA; abundance: many
CDR3aa: CASSSGQAGRNTEAFF; CDR3nt: TGTGCCAGCAGCTCTGGACAGGCGGGTAGGAACACTGAAGCTTTCTTT; j_gene: TRBJ1-1; v_gene: TRBV7-8; d_gene: TRBD1; abundance: NA
CDR3aa: CASSFDGRANEKLFF; CDR3nt: TGCGCCAGCAGCTTTGACGGGCGAGCTAATGAAAAACTGTTTTTT; j_gene: TRBJ1-4; v_gene: TRBV5-1; d_gene: NA; abundance: many
CDR3aa: CASRRPGAKSTYNEQFF; CDR3nt: TGTGCCAGCAGACGTCCCGGGGCGAAGTCTACCTACAATGAGCAGTTCTTC; j_gene: TRBJ2-1; v_gene: TRBV11-2; d_gene: NA; abundance: many
CDR3aa: CASSWTGGSNTGELFF; CDR3nt: TGTGCCAGCAGCTGGACAGGGGGCTCGAACACCGGGGAGCTGTTTTTT; j_gene: TRBJ2-2; v_gene: TRBV5-5; d_gene: TRBD1; abundance: NA
CDR3aa: CASSHGDRVVYGYTF; CDR3nt: TGCGCCAGCAGCCACGGGGACAGGGTCGTCTATGGCTACACCTTC; j_gene: TRBJ1-2; v_gene: TRBV5-1; d_gene: TRBD1; abundance: many
CDR3aa: CSASNLGWAGGYNEQFF; CDR3nt: TGCAGTGCTAGTAATTTAGGTTGGGCGGGAGGGTACAATGAGCAGTTCTTC; j_gene: TRBJ2-1; v_gene: TRBV20-1; d_gene: TRBD2; abundance: few
CDR3aa: CASSRGDMGSPLHF; CDR3nt: TGTGCCAGCAGTCGAGGGGATATGGGTTCACCCCTCCACTTT; j_gene: TRBJ1-6; v_gene: TRBV12-3/TRBV12-4; d_gene: NA; abundance: few
CDR3aa: CASTVQGGQPQHF; CDR3nt: TGTGCCAGCACTGTACAGGGAGGGCAGCCCCAGCATTTT; j_gene: TRBJ1-5; v_gene: TRBV6-6; d_gene: NA; abundance: many
CDR3aa: CASSRRASGNTIYF; CDR3nt: TGTGCCAGCAGCCGCAGGGCCTCTGGAAACACCATATATTTT; j_gene: TRBJ1-3; v_gene: TRBV7-8; d_gene: NA; abundance: many
CDR3aa: CASSLAGDRVGGYTF; CDR3nt: TGTGCCAGCAGCTTAGCAGGGGACAGGGTGGGTGGCTACACCTTC; j_gene: TRBJ1-2; v_gene: TRBV7-2; d_gene: TRBD1; abundance: many
CDR3aa: CASSPGYTASTDTQYF; CDR3nt: TGTGCCAGCAGTCCCGGCTACACTGCTAGCACAGATACGCAGTATTTT; j_gene: TRBJ2-3; v_gene: TRBV27; d_gene: NA; abundance: many
CDR3aa: CASNQGGEQYF; CDR3nt: TGTGCCAGCAACCAGGGTGGCGAGCAGTACTTC; j_gene: TRBJ2-7; v_gene: TRBV27; d_gene: NA; abundance: NA
CDR3aa: CASRNKLRSYNEQFF; CDR3nt: TGTGCCAGCAGAAATAAACTTCGTTCCTACAATGAGCAGTTCTTC; j_gene: TRBJ2-1; v_gene: TRBV7-9; d_gene: NA; abundance: many
CDR3aa: CSAKSGGPYNEQFF; CDR3nt: TGCAGTGCCAAATCAGGAGGGCCCTACAATGAGCAGTTCTTC; j_gene: TRBJ2-1; v_gene: TRBV20-1; d_gene: NA; abundance: many
CDR3aa: CASSRHGGSNQPQHF; CDR3nt: TGTGCCAGCAGCAGACACGGTGGGAGCAATCAGCCCCAGCATTTT; j_gene: TRBJ1-5; v_gene: TRBV7-9; d_gene: NA; abundance: many
CDR3aa: CATSRALAGLTDTQYF; CDR3nt: TGTGCCACCAGTCGGGCCCTAGCGGGGCTCACAGATACGCAGTATTTT; j_gene: TRBJ2-3; v_gene: TRBV24-1; d_gene: TRBD2; abundance: many
CDR3aa: CASSQSRGGELFF; CDR3nt: TGTGCCAGCAGCCAGTCGCGGGGCGGGGAGCTGTTTTTT; j_gene: TRBJ2-2; v_gene: TRBV14; d_gene: NA; abundance: many
CDR3aa: CASSPRRTSGRSTDTQYF; CDR3nt: TGTGCCAGCTCACCACGGAGAACTAGCGGGAGGAGCACAGATACGCAGTATTTT; j_gene: TRBJ2-3; v_gene: TRBV18; d_gene: TRBD2; abundance: NA
CDR3aa: CASSLSGGTGDEQFF; CDR3nt: TGTGCCAGCAGCTTAAGTGGGGGGACAGGGGATGAGCAGTTCTTC; j_gene: TRBJ2-1; v_gene: TRBV7-3; d_gene: TRBD1; abundance: few
CDR3aa: CASSLQTGGLGKQYF; CDR3nt: TGTGCCAGCAGCTTACAAACAGGGGGCTTAGGCAAGCAGTACTTC; j_gene: TRBJ2-7; v_gene: TRBV7-8; d_gene: TRBD1; abundance: NA
CDR3aa: CASSSDTAWGDEAFF; CDR3nt: TGTGCCAGTAGTAGCGACACGGCTTGGGGGGATGAAGCTTTCTTT; j_gene: TRBJ1-1; v_gene: TRBV19; d_gene: NA; abundance: NA
CDR3aa: CASSLGSGTSGRTTDTQYF; CDR3nt: TGTGCCAGCAGTTTGGGGAGTGGGACTAGCGGGAGAACCACAGATACGCAGTATTTT; j_gene: TRBJ2-3; v_gene: TRBV28; d_gene: TRBD2; abundance: many
CDR3aa: CASSPPRAGGHNEQFF; CDR3nt: TGTGCCAGCAGTCCTCCCCGGGCGGGAGGACACAATGAGCAGTTCTTC; j_gene: TRBJ2-1; v_gene: TRBV12-3/TRBV12-4; d_gene: TRBD2; abundance: many
CDR3aa: CASSPRTSGTLTGELFF; CDR3nt: TGTGCCAGCAGCCCCAGGACTAGCGGGACACTTACCGGGGAGCTGTTTTTT; j_gene: TRBJ2-2; v_gene: TRBV6-2/TRBV6-3; d_gene: TRBD2; abundance: many
CDR3aa: CASSHGTGENIQYF; CDR3nt: TGCGCCAGCAGCCACGGGACGGGAGAAAACATTCAGTACTTC; j_gene: TRBJ2-4; v_gene: TRBV4-3; d_gene: NA; abundance: NA
CDR3aa: CASSLARTSGRRDEQFF; CDR3nt: TGTGCCAGCAGCTTAGCAAGGACTAGCGGGAGAAGGGATGAGCAGTTCTTC; j_gene: TRBJ2-1; v_gene: TRBV7-8; d_gene: TRBD2; abundance: few
CDR3aa: CASSFAPWVSGNTIYF; CDR3nt: TGTGCCAGCAGTTTTGCGCCTTGGGTCTCTGGAAACACCATATATTTT; j_gene: TRBJ1-3; v_gene: TRBV12-3/TRBV12-4; d_gene: NA; abundance: few
CDR3aa: CSGRGTGAHEQYF; CDR3nt: TGCAGCGGACGTGGGACAGGGGCCCACGAGCAGTACTTC; j_gene: TRBJ2-7; v_gene: TRBV29-1; d_gene: TRBD1; abundance: many
CDR3aa: CASSSQYNEQFF; CDR3nt: TGTGCCAGCAGCTCTCAGTACAATGAGCAGTTCTTC; j_gene: TRBJ2-1; v_gene: TRBV7-2; d_gene: NA; abundance: many
CDR3aa: CATSRVPPRPGGPGEQFF; CDR3nt: TGTGCCACCAGCAGAGTGCCCCCTCGGCCGGGAGGGCCAGGGGAGCAGTTCTTC; j_gene: TRBJ2-1; v_gene: TRBV15; d_gene: TRBD2; abundance: NA
CDR3aa: CASRPGLITGELFF; CDR3nt: TGTGCCAGCAGGCCGGGACTCATCACCGGGGAGCTGTTTTTT; j_gene: TRBJ2-2; v_gene: TRBV6-2/TRBV6-3; d_gene: NA; abundance: many
CDR3aa: CASSPGGVNSPLHF; CDR3nt: TGTGCCAGCAGTCCTGGGGGGGTTAATTCACCCCTCCACTTT; j_gene: TRBJ1-6; v_gene: TRBV28; d_gene: NA; abundance: many
CDR3aa: CASSDPNSQEQFF; CDR3nt: TGTGCCAGTAGTGACCCTAACTCCCAAGAGCAGTTCTTC; j_gene: TRBJ2-1; v_gene: TRBV19; d_gene: NA; abundance: NA
CDR3aa: CASSKEPIGTSVLGELFF; CDR3nt: TGTGCCAGTAGTAAAGAACCGATCGGGACTAGCGTTCTCGGGGAGCTGTTTTTT; j_gene: TRBJ2-2; v_gene: TRBV19; d_gene: TRBD2; abundance: few
CDR3aa: CASSLPGQGSQPQHF; CDR3nt: TGTGCCAGCAGTCTGCCGGGACAGGGAAGTCAGCCCCAGCATTTT; j_gene: TRBJ1-5; v_gene: TRBV21-1; d_gene: NA; abundance: many
CDR3aa: CATSMHRGRPEAFF; CDR3nt: TGTGCCACCAGCATGCACAGGGGCCGCCCTGAAGCTTTCTTT; j_gene: TRBJ1-1; v_gene: TRBV15; d_gene: TRBD1; abundance: many
CDR3aa: CASSLEGLAEYEQYF; CDR3nt: TGTGCCAGCAGCTTGGAGGGACTAGCCGAATACGAGCAGTACTTC; j_gene: TRBJ2-7; v_gene: TRBV5-8; d_gene: TRBD2; abundance: few
CDR3aa: CASGVLGNEQFF; CDR3nt: TGCGCCAGTGGGGTGTTGGGAAATGAGCAGTTCTTC; j_gene: TRBJ2-1; v_gene: TRBV5-1; d_gene: NA; abundance: many
CDR3aa: CASSYSILSPSSYNEQFF; CDR3nt: TGTGCCAGCAGTTACTCGATTCTGAGCCCCAGCTCCTACAATGAGCAGTTCTTC; j_gene: TRBJ2-1; v_gene: TRBV6-2/TRBV6-3; d_gene: NA; abundance: many
CDR3aa: CASSPRVGGTANTEAFF; CDR3nt: TGTGCCAGCAGTCCCAGAGTCGGAGGGACTGCGAACACTGAAGCTTTCTTT; j_gene: TRBJ1-1; v_gene: TRBV12-3/TRBV12-4; d_gene: NA; abundance: many
CDR3aa: CASSLAGENYEQYF; CDR3nt: TGTGCCAGCAGTTTAGCAGGGGAAAATTACGAGCAGTACTTC; j_gene: TRBJ2-7; v_gene: TRBV28; d_gene: NA; abundance: many
CDR3aa: CSARELQYNEQFF; CDR3nt: TGCAGTGCTAGAGAACTACAGTACAATGAGCAGTTCTTC; j_gene: TRBJ2-1; v_gene: TRBV20-1; d_gene: NA; abundance: NA